What follows are 3 T cell receptor beta chains derived from one specimen sequenced in a study of OX40 agonist ivuxolimab in advanced cancers. Produced via immunoSEQ multiplex PCR; TCRdb's table is partial and in-frame only. The data show around 79,000 clones, about 90% seen once. The sequences come from CD4+ or CD8+ T cells sorted from blood, collected in a trial of the OX40 agonist ivuxolimab. The receptors originated from an adult with an advanced solid tumor such as melanoma, head and neck, liver or kidney cancer.

This clone has just one count. The rearrangement uses TRBV7-2 and TRBJ2-7; 8 bases map to TRBD2. Germline V CDR1 and CDR2: SGHTA, FQGNSA. With 3 bases clipped from V and 0 bases from J, the junction kept 4 bases outside the gene matches. This CDR3 region has 15 residues. The CDR3 is CASSFKTSASYEQYF. DNA for the CDR3: TGTGCCAGCAGCTTTAAGACTAGCGCCTCCTACGAGCAGTACTTC.

This chain joins TRBV6-5 and TRBJ1-1; D gene ambiguous. Germline V gene sequence: CDR1 MNHEY, CDR2 SVGAGI. The CDR3 has 15 residues. Trimming took off 6 bases at V and 3 bases at J, with 17 bases between the two ends. The CDR3 sequence: CASSTTSRGDTEAFF. For the CDR3, the DNA is TGTGCCAGCAGCACCACCTCGCGGGGAGACACTGAAGCTTTCTTT.

The rearrangement uses TRBV29-1 and TRBJ2-2, with a possible D match to TRBD1 (5 bases). The V and J ends lost 6 bases and 0 bases respectively, with 11 bases between them. Per the germline V gene, CDR1 is SQVTM and CDR2 is ANQGSEA. The CDR3 loop spans 14 amino acids. CDR3 DNA sequence: TGCAGCGTCCTACAGGTAGCGAACACCGGGGAGCTGTTTTTT. Protein sequence: CSVLQVANTGELFF.